This is a list of T cell receptor beta chains from one sample in a study of radiotherapy plus CTLA-4 blockade in lung cancer. Profiling relied on immunoSEQ multiplex PCR, and the TCRdb table lists in-frame clones only, not all of them. This sample yields 85,000 to 120,000 clones, of which 85% are seen a single time; around 2% belongs to the top ten. The specimen was peripheral blood, collected from a patient treated with radiotherapy plus ipilimumab. These receptors were taken from a human donor with non-small cell lung cancer that progressed on radiotherapy plus ipilimumab. Some clones in this sample may be carry-over from other donors' samples. The CDR3 runs from the conserved cysteine through the conserved F or W. Fields, in order: J gene, V gene, CDR3 protein.

j_gene: TRBJ1-4; v_gene: TRBV12-5; CDR3aa: CASGLKQGDEKLFF
j_gene: TRBJ1-4; v_gene: TRBV5-1; CDR3aa: CASSLEGTSNEKLFF
j_gene: TRBJ2-3; v_gene: TRBV5-1; CDR3aa: CASSLLAGGSRDTQYF
j_gene: TRBJ1-2; v_gene: TRBV30; CDR3aa: CAWSVALTYGYTF
j_gene: TRBJ2-1; v_gene: TRBV7-2; CDR3aa: CASSLGTGGSSQFF
j_gene: TRBJ2-2; v_gene: TRBV5-1; CDR3aa: CASSPGERGGRYAAGELFF
j_gene: TRBJ2-5; v_gene: TRBV18; CDR3aa: CASSLNTRGTETQYF
j_gene: TRBJ2-3; v_gene: TRBV6-4; CDR3aa: CASSGTSGADTQYF
j_gene: TRBJ1-5; v_gene: TRBV2; CDR3aa: CASSGGQGRPQHF
j_gene: TRBJ2-7; v_gene: TRBV20-1; CDR3aa: CSARLAYEQYF
j_gene: TRBJ1-2; v_gene: TRBV5-1; CDR3aa: CATKEQDSDGYTF
j_gene: TRBJ2-3; v_gene: TRBV2; CDR3aa: CASSQNGDGDTDTQYF
j_gene: TRBJ1-5; v_gene: TRBV2; CDR3aa: CASSAGGPGNQPQHF
j_gene: TRBJ2-1; v_gene: TRBV29-1; CDR3aa: CSVEEGWSYNEQFF
j_gene: TRBJ1-2; v_gene: TRBV5-5; CDR3aa: CASSFGQGDGYTF
j_gene: TRBJ2-1; v_gene: TRBV6-6; CDR3aa: CASTPGSGGANEQFF
j_gene: TRBJ1-1; v_gene: TRBV28; CDR3aa: CASSPPSGTGAEAFF
j_gene: TRBJ2-7; v_gene: TRBV4-1; CDR3aa: CASSQDTGQLYEQYF
j_gene: TRBJ2-3; v_gene: TRBV19; CDR3aa: CASSMGRASTDTQYF
j_gene: TRBJ1-4; v_gene: TRBV2; CDR3aa: CATTSWAGEKLFF
j_gene: TRBJ2-3; v_gene: TRBV9; CDR3aa: CASSVAPTPGGTDTQYF
j_gene: TRBJ1-1; v_gene: TRBV14; CDR3aa: CASSLRQGTVMMNTEAFF
j_gene: TRBJ1-3; v_gene: TRBV2; CDR3aa: CASSEAGWGNTIYF
j_gene: TRBJ1-1; v_gene: TRBV5-4; CDR3aa: CASRYSTDMNTEAFF
j_gene: -; v_gene: TRBV5-1; CDR3aa: CASSWPRSPYEQYF
j_gene: TRBJ1-2; v_gene: TRBV4-3; CDR3aa: CASSQTLGTINYGYTF
j_gene: TRBJ1-1; v_gene: TRBV2; CDR3aa: CASSFSRTGSNTEAFF
j_gene: TRBJ2-7; v_gene: TRBV5-1; CDR3aa: CASSTLGTGDEQYF
j_gene: TRBJ1-2; v_gene: TRBV5-1; CDR3aa: CASSPLGGGSYGYTF
j_gene: TRBJ2-5; v_gene: TRBV29-1; CDR3aa: CSVDGSSGTPVRRETQYF
j_gene: TRBJ2-2; v_gene: TRBV5-1; CDR3aa: CASSLAAGEAGELFF
j_gene: TRBJ2-4; v_gene: TRBV11-2; CDR3aa: CASSPEGLAKNIQYF
j_gene: TRBJ2-4; v_gene: TRBV7-2; CDR3aa: CASSPRWENIQYF
j_gene: TRBJ2-5; v_gene: TRBV5-6; CDR3aa: CASSWLGTQYF
j_gene: TRBJ1-3; v_gene: TRBV28; CDR3aa: CASSRERVGNTIYF
j_gene: TRBJ1-1; v_gene: TRBV7-9; CDR3aa: CASSLRGPEAFF
j_gene: TRBJ2-1; v_gene: TRBV18; CDR3aa: CASSPKEKTGIYNEQFF
j_gene: TRBJ2-3; v_gene: TRBV13; CDR3aa: CASSSLLSPSGASIGDTDTQYF
j_gene: TRBJ2-3; v_gene: TRBV18; CDR3aa: CASSPFSSGGAGDTQYF
j_gene: TRBJ2-3; v_gene: TRBV6-6; CDR3aa: CASGPGGSDTQYF
j_gene: TRBJ2-1; v_gene: TRBV15; CDR3aa: CATSRDLGQASSYNEQFF
j_gene: TRBJ1-1; v_gene: TRBV7-3; CDR3aa: CASSLRTDTEAFF
j_gene: TRBJ1-1; v_gene: TRBV6-6; CDR3aa: CASILRGNTEAFF
j_gene: TRBJ2-5; v_gene: TRBV29-1; CDR3aa: CSVSPGTDPAETQYF
j_gene: TRBJ1-1; v_gene: TRBV7-3; CDR3aa: CASSLSGVTEAFF
j_gene: TRBJ2-7; v_gene: TRBV5-1; CDR3aa: CASSLALGGNSYEQYF
j_gene: TRBJ2-7; v_gene: TRBV11-2; CDR3aa: CASSSSISSYEQYF
j_gene: TRBJ1-6; v_gene: TRBV28; CDR3aa: CASSPGVRSPLHF
j_gene: TRBJ1-6; v_gene: TRBV4-2; CDR3aa: CASSQERLLNSPLHF
j_gene: TRBJ1-3; v_gene: TRBV2; CDR3aa: CASSDRGNTIYF
j_gene: TRBJ2-7; v_gene: TRBV18; CDR3aa: CASSPRAGQGIIEQYF
j_gene: TRBJ1-4; v_gene: TRBV13; CDR3aa: CASRSLGTGDGKLFF
j_gene: TRBJ2-7; v_gene: TRBV5-5; CDR3aa: CASSILRTGPEQYF
j_gene: TRBJ2-5; v_gene: TRBV7-2; CDR3aa: CASSSNVDWVETQYF
j_gene: TRBJ1-4; v_gene: TRBV5-1; CDR3aa: CASSLAVGSTNEKLFF
j_gene: TRBJ1-2; v_gene: TRBV2; CDR3aa: CASSELGQYYGYTF
j_gene: TRBJ2-3; v_gene: TRBV7-9; CDR3aa: CASSTGQVSTDTQYF
j_gene: TRBJ1-1; v_gene: TRBV28; CDR3aa: CASSLPLRRTEAFF
j_gene: TRBJ2-1; v_gene: TRBV2; CDR3aa: CASRRGSGSYNEQFF